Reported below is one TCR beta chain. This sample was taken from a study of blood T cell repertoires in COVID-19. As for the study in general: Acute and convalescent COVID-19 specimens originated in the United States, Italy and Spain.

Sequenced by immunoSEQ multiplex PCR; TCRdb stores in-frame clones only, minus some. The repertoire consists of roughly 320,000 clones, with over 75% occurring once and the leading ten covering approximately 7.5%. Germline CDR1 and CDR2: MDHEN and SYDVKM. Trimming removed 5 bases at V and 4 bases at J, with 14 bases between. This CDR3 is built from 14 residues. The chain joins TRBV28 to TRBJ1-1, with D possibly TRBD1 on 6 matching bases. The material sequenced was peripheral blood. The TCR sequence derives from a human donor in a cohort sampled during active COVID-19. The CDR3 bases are TGTGCCAGCAGTCCCGGTGGACAGCTCACTGAAGCTTTCTTT. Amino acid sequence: CASSPGGQLTEAFF.